The 18 T cell receptor beta chains listed next were all sequenced from one sample in a study of T cells after yellow fever vaccination. TCRdb called the 5' RACE reads again in MiXCR, with one record for every CDR3 protein. Among 150,000 to 200,000 distinct CDR3 sequences, 6.2% were seen once, and the ten largest hold about 2.8%. Sequencing used CD4+ T cells sorted from PBMCs, obtained on the day of the first yellow fever vaccination. All receptors come from a man between 18 and 29 years old who received the YFV17D yellow fever vaccine.

This clonotype was detected many times. V is TRBV10-3 and J is TRBJ2-3; 8 positions agree with TRBD1. V was pared by 8 bases and J by 3 bases, with 7 bases of the junction left unmatched. CDR3 length equals 14 residues. The germline gives CDR1 ENHRY, CDR2 SYGVKD. The CDR3, as DNA: TGTGCCATCGGACAGGGAAGGGAAACAGATACGCAGTATTTT. This gives the protein CAIGQGRETDTQYF.

In this sample, this clonotype turned up a few times. This sequence joins TRBV7-2 and TRBJ1-4; tentative D call: TRBD1 (6 bases). Per the germline V gene, CDR1 is SGHTA and CDR2 is FQGNSA. Between the trimmed V and J ends, which lost 5 bases and 0 bases, there was a span of 13 bases. The CDR3 consists of 16 residues. The CDR3 loop reads CASSVRGTTTNEKLFF. The CDR3 coding sequence is TGTGCCAGCAGCGTCCGGGGGACAACAACTAATGAAAAACTGTTTTTT.

This clonotype was seen repeatedly, ten times or more. CDR3 sequence reads: CASSLTGGDTEAFF. The CDR3 nucleotides are TGTGCCAGCAGCTTAACGGGCGGGGACACTGAAGCTTTCTTT. The chain has TRBV7-3 and TRBJ1-1; D remains ambiguous. The germline V gene encodes CDR1 SGHTA and CDR2 FQGTGA. This CDR3 has 14 residues. The V gene lost 0 bases and the J gene lost 3 bases, with 8 bases spanning the gap.

At least ten counts were recorded for this clonotype. CDR3 bases: TGCGCCAGCAGCCAAGTTCTAACTAGCGGGCGGTACCAAGAGACCCAGTACTTC. It codes for CASSQVLTSGRYQETQYF. This chain joins TRBV4-3 and TRBJ2-5, with 9 bases fitting TRBD2. This CDR3 is built from 18 residues. J gave up 0 bases and V 1 base, and 9 bases lay outside the gene matches. Looked up from germline, CDR1 is LGHNA and CDR2 is YSLEER.

This clonotype was seen a handful of times. The chain has TRBV7-3 and TRBJ1-5; no clear D. CDR1 and CDR2 (germline): SGHTA, FQGTGA. The CDR3 extends over 13 amino acids. The germline V and J ends were trimmed by 5 bases and 3 bases, with 8 bases remaining between them. CDR3 sequence reads: CASSPSPNQPQHF. The CDR3 DNA follows: TGTGCCAGCAGCCCCTCCCCCAATCAGCCCCAGCATTTT.

The rearrangement uses TRBV5-4 and TRBJ2-7, with D perhaps TRBD1 or TRBD2 (7 bases each). CDR3 length equals 14 residues. Trimming removed 2 bases from V and 2 bases from J, with 11 bases in between. Germline lookup yields CDR1 SGHNT and CDR2 YYREEE (reference sequence). The CDR3 nucleotides read TGTGCCAGCAGCTTACAGGGGAGGGCCTACGAGCAGTACTTC. The encoded protein is CASSLQGRAYEQYF.

This clonotype showed up just a few times. The CDR3 DNA is TGTGCCAGCAGCCCGTCTGGGCGGGGGGTCACAGATACGCAGTATTTT. Residues: CASSPSGRGVTDTQYF. The chain recombines TRBV5-4 with TRBJ2-3, with 8 bases identical to TRBD2. The CDR3 is 16 amino acids. Germline assignment: CDR1 SGHNT and CDR2 YYREEE (reference sequence). The V and J ends lost 4 bases and 2 bases, in that order; junction bases with no gene match: 9. The full variable domain, in which reference TRBV5-4 and TRBJ2-3 provide the parts outside the CDR3, is ETGVTQSPTHLIKTRGQQVTLRCSSQSGHNTVSWYQQALGQGPQFIFQYYREEENGRGNFPPRFSGLQFPNYSSELNVNALELDDSALYLCASSPSGRGVTDTQYFGPGTRLTVL.

This clonotype has a handful of counts. CDR3 sequence reads: CSARPGQGRSSPLHF. The DNA for the CDR3 is TGCAGTGCTAGACCAGGACAGGGAAGGAGTTCACCCCTCCACTTT. The chain joins TRBV20-1 to TRBJ1-6; 8 nucleotides match TRBD1. CDR1 and CDR2 (germline): DFQATT, SNEGSKA (reference sequence). With 2 bases clipped from V and 9 bases from J, the junction kept 9 bases outside the gene matches. This CDR3 has 15 residues.

This clonotype showed up many times. The gene calls are TRBV9 and TRBJ2-2; perhaps D is TRBD1 or TRBD2 (5 bases each). V lost 0 bases and J 4 bases, leaving 7 bases between the germline ends. The CDR3 loop spans 14 amino acids. Germline CDR1 reads SGDLS; CDR2 reads YYNGEE. CDR3 in amino acids: CASSVDGGTGELFF. CDR3 bases: TGTGCCAGCAGCGTAGATGGGGGCACCGGGGAGCTGTTTTTT.

This clonotype was seen ten or more times. This chain uses TRBV7-9 with TRBJ2-7; 8 positions match TRBD2. The V gene's germline CDR1 is SEHNR and CDR2 FQNEAQ (reference sequence). V gave up 4 bases and J gave up 2 bases; unmatched junction bases: 4. The CDR3 extends over 14 amino acids. CDR3 bases: TGTGCCAGCAGCTGGACGGGGGGGACCTACGAGCAGTACTTC. It yields the protein CASSWTGGTYEQYF.

This clonotype was recorded many times. The chain joins TRBV7-3 to TRBJ2-7, with D maybe TRBD2 (5 bases). This CDR3 contains 14 residues. Germline CDR1 SGHTA, CDR2 FQGTGA. Trimming took 0 bases from V and 0 from J, leaving 6 bases between them. Here the CDR3 DNA reads TGTGCCAGCAGCTTAACCGGGATCTCCTACGAGCAGTACTTC. Residues: CASSLTGISYEQYF.

This clonotype was recorded many times. The chain combines TRBV5-5 with TRBJ1-5; unclear D gene. The CDR3 length is 16 residues. The ends were cut back, 2 bases at V and 7 bases at J, with 19 bases in the middle. The germline gives CDR1 SGHKS, CDR2 YYEKEE (reference sequence). Here the CDR3 reads CASSLHLRQPPQPQHF. The CDR3 DNA reads TGTGCCAGCAGCTTACACCTACGACAACCCCCCCAGCCCCAGCATTTT.

This clonotype was seen ten or more times. The chain recombines TRBV20-1 with TRBJ2-2, with 8 nucleotides matching TRBD1. The CDR3 has 15 residues. Germline values: CDR1 DFQATT, CDR2 SNEGSKA (reference sequence). The CDR3 here is CSSSNRGRLTGELFF. The CDR3, as DNA: TGCAGCTCATCCAACAGGGGGAGGCTCACCGGGGAGCTGTTTTTT.

This clonotype was found many times. The chain couples TRBV4-3 to TRBJ1-6; the D gene is possibly TRBD1 (5 bases). This CDR3 spans 16 amino acids. From germline, CDR1 is LGHNA and CDR2 YSLEER. Trimming stripped 3 bases from V and 0 bases from J, with 9 bases between. CDR3 sequence (DNA): TGCGCCAGCAGCCAGGGGGGGAGCTCCTATAATTCACCCCTCCACTTT. This translates into CASSQGGSSYNSPLHF.

This clonotype has only a few counts. The gene calls are TRBV28 and TRBJ1-1, with TRBD1 matching over 8 bases. The CDR3 has 15 amino acids. The V gene end was trimmed by 6 bases and the J gene end by 0 bases; junction bases not matched to a gene: 6. Germline assignment: CDR1 MDHEN and CDR2 SYDVKM. The CDR3 loop reads CASSPADRVNTEAFF. In DNA form, the CDR3 reads TGTGCCAGCAGCCCCGCGGACAGGGTGAACACTGAAGCTTTCTTT.

The sample holds a few counts of this clonotype. The chain employs TRBV20-1 and TRBJ2-3, with unresolved D. Germline V lookup: CDR1 DFQATT, CDR2 SNEGSKA (reference sequence). V lost 3 bases, J lost 5 bases, and 9 bases lay in between. There are 12 residues in the CDR3. CDR3 in amino acids: CSASYGQDTQYF. DNA of the CDR3: TGCAGTGCTAGTTATGGGCAAGATACGCAGTATTTT.

This clonotype appeared a few times. The CDR3 is CASSLRGPGEQYV. CDR3 bases: TGTGCCAGCAGCTTACGGGGGCCTGGGGAGCAGTACGTC. J is TRBJ2-7 and V is TRBV7-9; D is tentatively TRBD1 or TRBD2 (6 bases each). The germline V and J ends were trimmed by 2 bases and 7 bases, with 12 bases remaining between them. CDR3 length equals 13 residues. The germline V gene has CDR1 SEHNR and CDR2 FQNEAQ (reference sequence).

The table lists this clonotype with many counts. V usage is TRBV28 and J usage is TRBJ1-2; D unresolved. The CDR3 has 13 amino acids. Germline loops: CDR1 MDHEN, CDR2 SYDVKM. The V end was cut by 2 bases, the J end by 6 bases, with 10 bases between. As DNA, the CDR3 is TGTGCCAGCAGTTTAGGGTGGCAGGATGGCTACACCTTC. Translated, it gives CASSLGWQDGYTF.